What follows are 25 T cell receptor beta chains derived from one specimen sequenced in a study of STAT5B mutations in CD4+ large granular lymphocyte leukemia. Profiling relied on immunoSEQ multiplex PCR, and the TCRdb table lists in-frame clones only, not all of them. In the table there are 30,000 or so clones, approximately 75% of which are singletons. Material: CD4+ T cells from blood buffy coats. The receptors come from a human donor in good health.

The V call is TRBV18, the J call TRBJ1-2; 7 bases map to TRBD1. The CDR3 is made up of 14 amino acids. CDR1 KGHSH and CDR2 LQKENI come from the germline V gene. Germline trimming cut 6 bases from V and 6 bases from J; bases unmatched to any gene: 10. The CDR3 DNA is TGTGCCAGCTCGGGGGACAGTCTCACGGATGGCTACACCTTC. This encodes CASSGDSLTDGYTF.

The J gene is TRBJ2-7, the V gene TRBV4-3, with 12 bases identical to TRBD2. This CDR3 is 15 amino acids long. The germline V gene has CDR1 LGHNA and CDR2 YSLEER. J was trimmed by 6 bases and V by 1 base; bases with no gene match: 4. The CDR3 DNA is TGCGCCAGCAGCCAAGTAGCTAGCGGGAGGGGCGAGCAGTACTTC. Protein: CASSQVASGRGEQYF.

In DNA form, the CDR3 reads TGTGCCTGGAGTGTACGCGGGAGCCAATACAATGAGCAGTTCTTC. It is translated as CAWSVRGSQYNEQFF. The rearrangement uses TRBV30 and TRBJ2-1; 7 positions match TRBD2. V shed 0 bases, J shed 4 bases, and the junction held 6 bases outside the gene matches. This CDR3 is built from 15 residues. Germline CDR1 is GTSNPN and CDR2 is SVGIG (reference sequence).

The gene calls are TRBV19 and TRBJ2-2; no firm D call. This CDR3 comprises 15 residues. The germline V and J ends were trimmed by 3 bases and 0 bases, with 8 bases remaining between them. Germline loops: CDR1 LNHDA, CDR2 SQIVND (reference sequence). This CDR3 is CASSMHPANTGELFF. For the CDR3, the DNA is TGTGCCAGTAGTATGCACCCCGCGAACACCGGGGAGCTGTTTTTT.

This chain joins TRBV5-5 and TRBJ1-2; 7 nucleotides line up with TRBD1. The CDR3 totals 15 residues. Per germline, CDR1 SGHKS and CDR2 YYEKEE (reference sequence). Trimming at V came to 2 bases and at J to 5 bases, leaving 9 bases not matched to a gene. As DNA, the CDR3 is TGTGCCAGCAGCTTTTGGCAGGGGGTATTATATGGCTACACCTTC. Its translation: CASSFWQGVLYGYTF.

This clone appeared a single time. J is TRBJ2-3 and V is TRBV9, with a possible D match to TRBD2 (6 bases). The CDR3 is made up of 16 amino acids. Trimming removed 0 bases at V and 2 bases at J, with 13 bases between. Germline-derived CDR1 and CDR2 are SGDLS and YYNGEE. CDR3 coding DNA: TGTGCCAGCAGCGTAGCCGGAGGGAGACACACAGATACGCAGTATTTT. Translation gives CASSVAGGRHTDTQYF.

The CDR3: CASGAASTEAFF. CDR3 bases: TGTGCCAGCGGCGCAGCGAGCACTGAAGCTTTCTTT. The chain couples TRBV9 to TRBJ1-1; D gene uncertain. Germline V gene lookup returns CDR1 SGDLS and CDR2 YYNGEE. The CDR3 is made up of 12 amino acids. Trimming left V 7 bases short and J 4 bases short, with 11 bases between.

The rearrangement links TRBV5-1 to TRBJ2-6; D not resolved. CDR3 length: 14 residues. Trimming removed 6 bases at V and 0 bases at J, with 7 bases between. CDR1 is SGHRS, CDR2 YFSETQ, per germline. The CDR3 coding sequence is TGCGCCAGCACCTCCGTCTCTGGGGCCAACGTCCTGACTTTC. Amino acids: CASTSVSGANVLTF. The full variable domain, in which reference TRBV5-1 and TRBJ2-6 provide the parts outside the CDR3, is KAGVTQTPRYLIKTRGQQVTLSCSPISGHRSVSWYQQTPGQGLQFLFEYFSETQRNKGNFPGRFSGRQFSNSRSEMNVSTLELGDSALYLCASTSVSGANVLTFGAGSRLTVL.

The chain employs TRBV11-2 and TRBJ2-1; D is perhaps TRBD2 (6 bases). The germline CDR1 and CDR2 sequences are SGHAT and FQNNGV. The V end lost 7 bases, the J end lost 4 bases, and 17 bases lay between the germline ends. The CDR3 has 15 amino acids. DNA of the CDR3: TGTGCCAGCACCCTACGGGGGACTTTTTACAATGAGCAGTTCTTC. This codes for CASTLRGTFYNEQFF.

The chain carries TRBV11-3 and TRBJ1-1; D is unclear. This CDR3 is built from 13 residues. Germline CDR1 SGHNT, CDR2 YENEEA. With 3 bases removed from V and 2 bases from J, the gap between germline ends came to 7 bases. CDR3 region: CASSLNRNTEAFF. CDR3 nucleotides: TGTGCCAGCAGCTTGAACCGAAACACTGAAGCTTTCTTT.

V usage is TRBV30 and J usage is TRBJ2-5, with D possibly being TRBD1 (5 bases). The V gene lost 3 bases and the J gene lost 5 bases, with 10 bases spanning the gap. CDR3 length equals 12 residues. Germline CDR1 GTSNPN, CDR2 SVGIG (reference sequence). The DNA of the CDR3 is TGTGCCTGGAGGCAGGGATCGGAGACCCAGTACTTC. This sequence encodes CAWRQGSETQYF.

This chain uses TRBV7-2 with TRBJ2-2; D is unresolved. The CDR3 contains 15 residues. The germline gives CDR1 SGHTA, CDR2 FQGNSA. The V end lost 5 bases, the J end lost 1 base, and 11 bases lay between the germline ends. The CDR3 reads CASSPRPVNTGELFF. DNA for the CDR3: TGTGCCAGCAGCCCAAGACCGGTGAACACCGGGGAGCTGTTTTTT. Full variable domain (rest looked up from reference TRBV7-2 and TRBJ2-2): GAGVSQSPSNKVTEKGKDVELRCDPISGHTALYWYRQSLGQGLEFLIYFQGNSAPDKSGLPSDRFSAERTGGSVSTLTIQRTQQEDSAVYLCASSPRPVNTGELFFGEGSRLTVL.

A word on this clone: Additional DNA sequences in this sample encode the identical CDR3. This chain links TRBV27 with TRBJ2-1; D not resolved. Germline loops: CDR1 MNHEY, CDR2 SMNVEV (reference sequence). The CDR3 runs to 14 residues. V was clipped by 2 bases and J by 0 bases, with 5 bases between them. The CDR3 loop is CASSLARSYNEQFF. The CDR3 coding sequence is TGTGCCAGCAGTTTAGCCCGCTCCTACAATGAGCAGTTCTTC.

This clone was observed a few times. The chain recombines TRBV11-3 with TRBJ2-2; the D is unclear. The length of the CDR3 is 12 residues. With 8 bases removed from V and 6 bases from J, the gap between germline ends came to 10 bases. Looked up from germline, CDR1 is SGHNT and CDR2 is YENEEA. Written as DNA, the CDR3 is TGTGCCAGCGGACGGAGTTCCGGGGAGCTGTTTTTT. It is translated as CASGRSSGELFF.

V and J are TRBV25-1 and TRBJ2-1, with D perhaps matching TRBD2 (5 bases). The CDR3 loop spans 15 amino acids. Germline V gene data show CDR1 as MGHDK and CDR2 as SYGVNS. V lost 4 bases to trimming and J lost 0 bases, with 10 bases between them. In nucleotides, the CDR3 is TGTGCCAGCAGTGTCCTCACTAGCTCCTACAATGAGCAGTTCTTC. Protein sequence: CASSVLTSSYNEQFF.

CDR3 coding DNA: TGTGCCAGCAGCTTAAGAGGGGAGACCCAGTACTTC. It encodes CASSLRGETQYF. The chain is built from TRBV2 and TRBJ2-5; D might be TRBD2 (5 bases). The CDR3 covers 12 residues. Trimming removed 6 bases from V and 5 bases from J, with 10 bases in between. Germline V gene sequence: CDR1 SNHLY, CDR2 FYNNEI. Full variable domain (missing parts from reference TRBV2 and TRBJ2-5): EPEVTQTPSHQVTQMGQEVILRCVPISNHLYFYWYRQILGQKVEFLVSFYNNEISEKSEIFDDQFSVERPDGSNFTLKIRSTKLEDSAMYFCASSLRGETQYFGPGTRLLVL.

The rearrangement uses TRBV7-9 and TRBJ2-1; the D gene could be TRBD1 or TRBD2 (5 bases each). V lost 9 bases, J lost 6 bases, and 15 bases lay in between. The germline V gene encodes CDR1 SEHNR and CDR2 FQNEAQ (reference sequence). CDR3 length: 13 residues. The CDR3 bases are TGTGCCAGGGGGACCAGCTCCGGCAATGAGCAGTTCTTC. This sequence encodes CARGTSSGNEQFF.

The table lists this clone with a few counts. The J gene is TRBJ2-7, the V gene TRBV28; the D gene could be TRBD1 or TRBD2 (5 bases each). V was clipped by 4 bases and J by 2 bases, with 15 bases between them. The CDR3 sequence is 15 residues long. The germline V gene encodes CDR1 MDHEN and CDR2 SYDVKM. Written as DNA, the CDR3 is TGTGCCAGCAGTTCTTTGCCTGGGACCACCTACGAGCAGTACTTC. This gives the protein CASSSLPGTTYEQYF.

In this sample, this clone turned up once. The chain joins TRBV27 to TRBJ2-7; the D call may be TRBD1 or TRBD2 (7 bases each). V gave up 3 bases and J gave up 6 bases, with 24 bases separating them. Germline CDR1 and CDR2: MNHEY and SMNVEV (reference sequence). The CDR3 sequence is 17 residues long. CDR3 loop: CASSFLKAGGGGAEQYF. The CDR3 DNA reads TGTGCCAGCAGTTTCCTCAAAGCAGGGGGGGGAGGCGCCGAGCAGTACTTC.

In its sample, this clone was seen once. The chain carries TRBV19 and TRBJ2-7, with 7 positions matching TRBD1. V trimming: 3 bases; J trimming: 4 bases; junction bases outside the gene matches: 6. This CDR3 is 14 amino acids long. The V gene's germline CDR1 is LNHDA and CDR2 SQIVND (reference sequence). CDR3 amino acids: CASSIIPGGYEQYF. Written as DNA, the CDR3 is TGTGCCAGTAGTATTATTCCAGGGGGATACGAGCAGTACTTC.

The chain recombines TRBV5-1 with TRBJ1-2; tentative D call: TRBD1 (6 bases). Germline CDR1 is SGHRS and CDR2 is YFSETQ. V was clipped by 5 bases and J by 4 bases, with 15 bases between them. The CDR3 is made up of 14 amino acids. CDR3 sequence (DNA): TGCGCCAGCAGACGGGACAATACCGGCTATGGCTACACCTTC. This encodes CASRRDNTGYGYTF.

The CDR3 DNA reads as TGTGCCACCAGCAGAGCCCCCCGTCCGGGACTCCGAGCCGGGGAGCTGTTTTTT. It codes for CATSRAPRPGLRAGELFF. This chain joins TRBV15 and TRBJ2-2, with D perhaps matching TRBD2 (6 bases). V gave up 1 base and J gave up 6 bases, with 21 bases separating them. Germline CDR1 and CDR2: LNHNV and YYDKDF (reference sequence). This CDR3 has 18 residues.

This chain joins TRBV5-4 and TRBJ1-6; the D gene is possibly TRBD1 (5 bases). Trimming stripped 1 base from V and 6 bases from J, with 11 bases between. The CDR3 consists of 15 residues. Germline CDR1 SGHNT, CDR2 YYREEE (reference sequence). The CDR3 region has the DNA TGTGCCAGCAGCTTGATGGGAGGGGCTAATTCACCCCTCCACTTT. Translation: CASSLMGGANSPLHF.

This clone was recorded once. The rearrangement uses TRBV5-4 and TRBJ2-1; D perhaps matches TRBD2 (5 bases). The length of the CDR3 is 13 residues. Germline CDR1 SGHNT, CDR2 YYREEE (reference sequence). V lost 4 bases to trimming and J lost 4 bases, with 9 bases between them. This CDR3 is CASSPPGYNEQFF. The CDR3 region has the DNA TGTGCCAGCAGCCCCCCGGGGTACAATGAGCAGTTCTTC.

As DNA, the CDR3 is TGTGCCTGGAGTACGGGTCTGGGGGTTGAAGGGGGCTACACCTTC. This translates into CAWSTGLGVEGGYTF. The chain combines TRBV30 with TRBJ1-2; the D gene is possibly TRBD1 (5 bases). The V gene's germline CDR1 is GTSNPN and CDR2 SVGIG (reference sequence). Trimming pared 2 bases from V and 8 bases from J, leaving 21 bases between. The CDR3 length is 15 residues.